This T cell receptor beta chain stems from a study of post-analysis software for immune sequencing data. General study points: About five TRBV segments were more frequent in patients than controls; TRBV5-6, TRBV5-1 and TRBV20-1 belonged to this group. The normalized Chao1 diversity of multiple sclerosis patients was significantly lower than that of controls.

Prepared TCR beta cDNA libraries contained unique molecular identifiers. It was from roughly 0.93 to 9.6 million T cells that some 460,000 cDNA molecules came. TCRdb redid the calling of the PCR reads with MiXCR, one entry per CDR3 protein. The sample records 740,000 or so distinct CDR3 sequences, roughly half being singletons. The CDR3 has 12 amino acids. Looked up from germline, CDR1 is SQVTM and CDR2 is ANQGSEA. V was cut by 7 bases and J by 1 base, with 8 bases left in between. Remarks on this clonotype: Its antigen is unidentified.

Sequences were obtained from blood. V is TRBV29-1 and J is TRBJ2-1; the D is unclear. The origin of this receptor is a girl between 10 and 17 years old with multiple sclerosis. The CDR3 region has the DNA TGCAGCGCTGTGCAGTCCTACAATGAGCAGTTCTTC. The encoded protein is CSAVQSYNEQFF.